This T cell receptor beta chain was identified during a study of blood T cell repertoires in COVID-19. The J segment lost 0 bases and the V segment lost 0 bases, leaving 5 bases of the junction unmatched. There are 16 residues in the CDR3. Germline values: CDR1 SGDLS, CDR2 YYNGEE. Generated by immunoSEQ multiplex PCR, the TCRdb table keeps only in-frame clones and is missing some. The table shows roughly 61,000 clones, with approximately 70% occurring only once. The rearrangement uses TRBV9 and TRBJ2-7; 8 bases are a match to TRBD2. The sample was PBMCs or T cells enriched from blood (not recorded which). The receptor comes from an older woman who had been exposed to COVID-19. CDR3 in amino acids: CASSVGLSGSSYEQYF. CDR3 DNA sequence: TGTGCCAGCAGCGTAGGTCTCAGCGGGAGCTCCTACGAGCAGTACTTC.